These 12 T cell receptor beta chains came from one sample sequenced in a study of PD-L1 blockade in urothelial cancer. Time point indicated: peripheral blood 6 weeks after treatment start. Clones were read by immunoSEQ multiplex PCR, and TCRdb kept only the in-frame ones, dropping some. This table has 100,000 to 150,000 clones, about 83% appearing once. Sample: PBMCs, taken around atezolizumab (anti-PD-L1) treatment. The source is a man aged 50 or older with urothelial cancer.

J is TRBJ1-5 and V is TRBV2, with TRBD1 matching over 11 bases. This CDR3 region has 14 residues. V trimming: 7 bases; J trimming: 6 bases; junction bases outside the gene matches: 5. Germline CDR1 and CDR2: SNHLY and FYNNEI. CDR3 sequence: CASKGQGVAQPQHF. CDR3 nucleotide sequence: TGTGCCAGCAAGGGACAGGGGGTTGCTCAGCCCCAGCATTTT. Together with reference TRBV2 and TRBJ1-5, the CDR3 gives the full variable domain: EPEVTQTPSHQVTQMGQEVILRCVPISNHLYFYWYRQILGQKVEFLVSFYNNEISEKSEIFDDQFSVERPDGSNFTLKIRSTKLEDSAMYFCASKGQGVAQPQHFGDGTRLSIL.

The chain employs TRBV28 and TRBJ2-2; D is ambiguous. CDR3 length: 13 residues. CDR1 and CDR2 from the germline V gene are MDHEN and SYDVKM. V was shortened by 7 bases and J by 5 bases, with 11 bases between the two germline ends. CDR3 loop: CASTQRWTGELFF. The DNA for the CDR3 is TGTGCCAGCACCCAGCGTTGGACCGGGGAGCTGTTTTTT.

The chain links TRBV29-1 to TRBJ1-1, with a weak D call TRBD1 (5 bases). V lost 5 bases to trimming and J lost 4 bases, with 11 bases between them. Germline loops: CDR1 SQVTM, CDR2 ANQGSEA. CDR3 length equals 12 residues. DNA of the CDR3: TGCAGCGTTCAAAGGGGTACCACTGAAGCTTTCTTT. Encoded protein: CSVQRGTTEAFF.

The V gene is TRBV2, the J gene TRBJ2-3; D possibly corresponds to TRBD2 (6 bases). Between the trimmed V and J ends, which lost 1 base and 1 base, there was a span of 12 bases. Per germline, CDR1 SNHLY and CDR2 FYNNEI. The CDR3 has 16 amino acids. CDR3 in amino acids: CASSEGGGIGTDTQYF. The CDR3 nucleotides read TGTGCCAGCAGTGAAGGTGGGGGGATTGGCACAGATACGCAGTATTTT.

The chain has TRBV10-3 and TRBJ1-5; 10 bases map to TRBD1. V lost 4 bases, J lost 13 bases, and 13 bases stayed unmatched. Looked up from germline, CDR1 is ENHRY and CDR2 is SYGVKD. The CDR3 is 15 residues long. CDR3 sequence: CAISGGRDRGGMQHF. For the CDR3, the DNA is TGTGCCATCAGTGGGGGAAGGGACAGGGGAGGCATGCAGCATTTT.

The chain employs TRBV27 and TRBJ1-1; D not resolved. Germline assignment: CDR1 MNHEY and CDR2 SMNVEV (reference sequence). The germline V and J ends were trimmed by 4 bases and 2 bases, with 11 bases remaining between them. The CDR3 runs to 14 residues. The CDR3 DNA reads TGTGCCAGCAGTTCTGCGGCAGTAAACACTGAAGCTTTCTTT. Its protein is CASSSAAVNTEAFF.

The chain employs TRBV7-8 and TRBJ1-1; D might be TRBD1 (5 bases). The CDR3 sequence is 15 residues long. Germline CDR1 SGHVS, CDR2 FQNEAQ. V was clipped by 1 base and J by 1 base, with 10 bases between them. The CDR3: CASSLGDTGNTEAFF. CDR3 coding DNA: TGTGCCAGCAGCTTAGGGGATACAGGGAACACTGAAGCTTTCTTT.

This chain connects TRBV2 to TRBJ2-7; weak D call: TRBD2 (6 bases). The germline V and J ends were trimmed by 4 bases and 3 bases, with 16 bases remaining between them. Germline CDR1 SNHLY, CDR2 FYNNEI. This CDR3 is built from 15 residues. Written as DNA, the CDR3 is TGTGCCAGCAGTGTGGAGGGATCTTCGGACTACGAGCAGTACTTC. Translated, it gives CASSVEGSSDYEQYF.

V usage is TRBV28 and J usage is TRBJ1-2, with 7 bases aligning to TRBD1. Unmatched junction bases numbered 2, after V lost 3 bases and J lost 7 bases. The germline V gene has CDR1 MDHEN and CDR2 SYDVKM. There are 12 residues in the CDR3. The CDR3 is CASSLNRGGYTF. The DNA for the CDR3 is TGTGCCAGCAGTTTGAACAGGGGTGGCTACACCTTC.

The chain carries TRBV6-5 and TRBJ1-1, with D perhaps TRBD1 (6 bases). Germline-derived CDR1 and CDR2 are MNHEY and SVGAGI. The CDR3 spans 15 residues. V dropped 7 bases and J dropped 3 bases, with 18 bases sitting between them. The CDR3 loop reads CASIHGGGRDTEAFF. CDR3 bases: TGTGCCAGCATCCACGGCGGGGGGCGGGACACTGAAGCTTTCTTT.

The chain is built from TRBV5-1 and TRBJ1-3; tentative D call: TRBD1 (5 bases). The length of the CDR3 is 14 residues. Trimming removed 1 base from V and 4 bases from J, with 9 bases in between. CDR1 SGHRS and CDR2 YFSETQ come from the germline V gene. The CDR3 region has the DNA TGCGCCAGCAGCTTGAATGGGGCAGGAAACACCATATATTTT. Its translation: CASSLNGAGNTIYF.

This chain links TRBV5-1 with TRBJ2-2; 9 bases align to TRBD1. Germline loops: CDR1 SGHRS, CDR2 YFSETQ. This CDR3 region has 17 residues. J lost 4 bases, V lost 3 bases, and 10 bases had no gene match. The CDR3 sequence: CASSSRQGDPATGELFF. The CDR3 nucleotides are TGCGCCAGCAGCTCCCGACAGGGGGATCCGGCCACCGGGGAGCTGTTTTTT.